This T cell receptor (beta chain) was profiled in a study of OX40 agonist ivuxolimab in advanced cancers. Study at large: Aged about 20 to 85 with a mean of roughly 63 years, they were around 83% male.

As regards this clone: Its target is not known.

Trimming cost V 6 bases and J 8 bases, with 22 bases left between them. Germline-derived CDR1 and CDR2 are SQVTM and ANQGSEA. The CDR3 runs to 15 residues. The study's findings and limits: Antigens targeted by the expanded peripheral T cells were not determined.

Sequencing was performed with immunoSEQ multiplex PCR; in TCRdb, only in-frame clones are kept and a portion is missing. The sample lists 65,000 to 75,000 clones; roughly 84% were seen once. The TCR sequence derives from an adult with an advanced solid tumor such as melanoma, head and neck, liver or kidney cancer. The sequences come from CD4+ or CD8+ T cells sorted from blood, collected in a trial of the OX40 agonist ivuxolimab. The chain links TRBV29-1 to TRBJ1-4; D unresolved. The CDR3 loop is CSVTLVPGPKEKLFF. CDR3 in DNA: TGCAGCGTCACACTTGTACCCGGGCCGAAAGAAAAACTGTTTTTT.